Below are 2 T cell receptor beta chains sequenced from a single sample in a study of OX40 agonist ivuxolimab in advanced cancers. Generated by immunoSEQ multiplex PCR, the TCRdb table keeps only in-frame clones and is missing some. The sample yields some 110,000 clones, 90% seen once. The material was CD4+ or CD8+ T cells sorted from blood, obtained in a trial of the OX40 agonist ivuxolimab. These receptors all come from an adult with an advanced solid tumor such as melanoma, head and neck, liver or kidney cancer.

The chain carries TRBV4-1 and TRBJ1-3, with TRBD1 matching over 7 bases. CDR1 and CDR2 from the germline V gene are MGHRA and YSYEKL. The CDR3 has 17 amino acids. V gave up 2 bases and J gave up 0 bases; unmatched junction bases: 7. The DNA of the CDR3 is TGCGCCAGCAGCCAACTGGGACAGAGGAGCTCTGGAAACACCATATATTTT. Protein sequence: CASSQLGQRSSGNTIYF.

The chain employs TRBV10-3 and TRBJ1-6; TRBD1 is a possible D gene (5 bases). V was cut by 8 bases and J by 6 bases, with 11 bases left in between. Germline CDR1 reads ENHRY; CDR2 reads SYGVKD. The CDR3 totals 13 residues. The CDR3 bases are TGTGCCATCCAAGGGGAGCCTAATTCACCCCTCCACTTT. Protein sequence: CAIQGEPNSPLHF.